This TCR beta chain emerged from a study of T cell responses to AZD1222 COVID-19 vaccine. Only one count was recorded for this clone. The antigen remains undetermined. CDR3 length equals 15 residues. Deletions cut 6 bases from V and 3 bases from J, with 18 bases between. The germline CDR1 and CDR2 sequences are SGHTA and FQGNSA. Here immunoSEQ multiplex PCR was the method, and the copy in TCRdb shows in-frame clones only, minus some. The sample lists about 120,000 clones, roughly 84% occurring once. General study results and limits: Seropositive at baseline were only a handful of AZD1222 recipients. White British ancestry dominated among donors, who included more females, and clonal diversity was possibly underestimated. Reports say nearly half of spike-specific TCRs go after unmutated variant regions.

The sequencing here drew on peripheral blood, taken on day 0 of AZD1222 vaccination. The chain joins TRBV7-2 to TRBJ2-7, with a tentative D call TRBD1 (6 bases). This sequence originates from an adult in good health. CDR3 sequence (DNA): TGTGCCAGCAGGGAGAGGACAGACCTTGGCTACGAGCAGTACTTC. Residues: CASRERTDLGYEQYF.